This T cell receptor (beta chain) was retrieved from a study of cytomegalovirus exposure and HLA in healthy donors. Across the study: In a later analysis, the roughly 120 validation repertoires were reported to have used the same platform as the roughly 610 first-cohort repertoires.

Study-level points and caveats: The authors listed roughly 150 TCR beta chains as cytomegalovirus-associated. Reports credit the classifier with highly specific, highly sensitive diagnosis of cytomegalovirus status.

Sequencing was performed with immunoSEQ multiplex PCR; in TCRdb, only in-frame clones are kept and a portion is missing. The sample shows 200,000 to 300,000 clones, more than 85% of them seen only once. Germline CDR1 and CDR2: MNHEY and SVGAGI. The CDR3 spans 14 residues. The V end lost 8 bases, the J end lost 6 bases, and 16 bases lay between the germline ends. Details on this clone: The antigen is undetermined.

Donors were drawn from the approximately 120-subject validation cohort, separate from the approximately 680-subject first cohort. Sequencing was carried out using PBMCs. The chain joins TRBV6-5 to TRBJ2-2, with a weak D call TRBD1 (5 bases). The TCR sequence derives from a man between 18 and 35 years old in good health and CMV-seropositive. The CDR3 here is CASLRVLGPGELFF. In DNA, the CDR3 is TGTGCCAGCCTCAGGGTGTTAGGCCCCGGGGAGCTGTTTTTT.